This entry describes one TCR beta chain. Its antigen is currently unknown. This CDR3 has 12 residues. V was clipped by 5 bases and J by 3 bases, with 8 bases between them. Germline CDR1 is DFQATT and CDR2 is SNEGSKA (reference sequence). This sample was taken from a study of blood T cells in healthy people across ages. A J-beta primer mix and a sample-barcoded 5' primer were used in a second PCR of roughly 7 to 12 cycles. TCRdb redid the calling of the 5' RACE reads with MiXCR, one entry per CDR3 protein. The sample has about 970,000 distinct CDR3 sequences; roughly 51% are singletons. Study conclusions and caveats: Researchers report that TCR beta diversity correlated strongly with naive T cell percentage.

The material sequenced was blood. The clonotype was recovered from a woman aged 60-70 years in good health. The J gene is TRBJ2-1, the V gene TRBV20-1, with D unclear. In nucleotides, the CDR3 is TGCAGTGCTCCGAGAGGCTACAATGAGCAGTTCTTC. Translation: CSAPRGYNEQFF.